The rows below give T cell receptor beta chains drawn from one sample of a study of blood T cell repertoires in COVID-19. Profiling relied on immunoSEQ multiplex PCR, and the TCRdb table lists in-frame clones only, not all of them. Found here are 150,000 to 200,000 clones, approximately 83% of them singletons; the top ten hold about an eighth. The sample was PBMCs or T cells enriched from blood (not recorded which). The receptors originated from an older woman who had recovered from COVID-19. Each CDR3 is given with its conserved first and last residue. A D gene is named only where the DNA matches it firmly. Rows may omit the clone size; those that give it use once, few, many or a size class.

clone_size j_call v_call d_call cdr3_nt cdr3_aa
. TRBJ2-2 TRBV9 TRBD1 TGTGCCAGCAGCGGCAGACAGGGGGCGGGCGGGGAGCTGTTTTTT CASSGRQGAGGELFF
. TRBJ2-2 TRBV7-9 TRBD1 TGTGCCAGCAGCTCCAGGGGGCAAGTGGGCGGGGAGCTGTTTTTT CASSSRGQVGGELFF
. TRBJ2-1 TRBV5-5 TRBD1 TGTGCCAGCAGCGTACAGGGGGCGCCTGAGCAGTTCTTC CASSVQGAPEQFF
. TRBJ2-7 TRBV28 . TGTGCCAGCCTTGGGGCTCCTCGTTACGAGCAGTACTTC CASLGAPRYEQYF
. TRBJ1-2 TRBV10-3 TRBD1 TGTGCCATCAGTTGGACAGGGCAAGCCTATGGCTACACCTTC CAISWTGQAYGYTF
. TRBJ2-1 TRBV2 . TGTGCCAGCAGTGAAAGGCGGGGTCCCTACAATGAGCAGTTCTTC CASSERRGPYNEQFF
once TRBJ2-7 TRBV18 TRBD1 TGTGCCAGCTCCAGGACAGGGAATACCTACGAGCAGTACTTC CASSRTGNTYEQYF
. TRBJ1-1 TRBV6-6 TRBD1 TGTGCCAGCAGTCGGTTTTCGGGGGTTGGGACAGGGGAGTTCGGGACTGAAGCTTTCTTT CASSRFSGVGTGEFGTEAFF
once TRBJ1-2 TRBV7-2 . TGTGCCAGCAGTCCCCTGGGACTGCCTGGCTACACCTTC CASSPLGLPGYTF
. TRBJ1-2 TRBV7-8 . TGTGCCAGCAGCTTAGGAAACACCGACTATGGCTACACCTTC CASSLGNTDYGYTF
. TRBJ1-5 TRBV5-5 TRBD1 TGTGCCAGCAGCTTGGTGCGGACAGGGGTCAATCAGCCCCAGCATTTT CASSLVRTGVNQPQHF
. TRBJ2-7 TRBV6-4 TRBD1 TGTGCCAGCATTTCTAGAACAGGACAGGGTGCCTACGAGCAGTACTTC CASISRTGQGAYEQYF
. TRBJ1-5 TRBV6-4 . TGTGCCAGCAGTGGAGAGGTAGGTCAGCCCCAGCATTTT CASSGEVGQPQHF
. TRBJ2-3 TRBV15 . TGTGCCACCAGCAGAGATCCCGACTTCACAGATACGCAGTATTTT CATSRDPDFTDTQYF
. TRBJ2-3 TRBV28 . TGTGCGACCATAGCGACTAGCACAGATACGCAGTATTTT CATIATSTDTQYF
. TRBJ1-1 TRBV30 . TGTGCCTGGAGTTCCGGAGTGGGGCGAGGAAACACTGAAGCTTTCTTT CAWSSGVGRGNTEAFF
. TRBJ1-5 TRBV12-3/TRBV12-4 . TGTGCCAGCAGTTTGTGGAGTCAGCCCCAGCATTTT CASSLWSQPQHF
. TRBJ2-1 TRBV7-2 . TGTGCCAGCAGCTTTGGACTCTACAATGAGCAGTTCTTC CASSFGLYNEQFF
. TRBJ1-1 TRBV29-1 . TGCAGCGTTGACCCTGACACTGAAGCTTTCTTT CSVDPDTEAFF
. TRBJ2-5 TRBV15 TRBD1 TGTGCCACCAGCAGACCTCCGGGACAGGGACAAGAGACCCAGTACTTC CATSRPPGQGQETQYF
few TRBJ1-2 TRBV4-2 TRBD1 TGTGCCAGCAGCCAAGGCCAGGGGGGCTATGGCTACACCTTC CASSQGQGGYGYTF
. TRBJ2-1 TRBV11-2 TRBD2 TGTGCCAGCAGCTTATGGGGTAGCGGGAGTAAAGGTGAGCAGTTCTTC CASSLWGSGSKGEQFF
once TRBJ2-1 TRBV24-1 TRBD1 TGTGCCACCAGTGATAATCCGGGACAGGGGAAGCACAATGAGCAGTTCTTC CATSDNPGQGKHNEQFF
. TRBJ2-1 TRBV2 TRBD2 TGTGCCAGCAGCCCAGCTAGCGGTTACAATGAGCAGTTCTTC CASSPASGYNEQFF
few TRBJ2-2 TRBV4-1 TRBD1 TGCGCCAGCAGCCAAGATCCTCCTGGGACAGGGGGCAGCGGGGAGCTGTTTTTT CASSQDPPGTGGSGELFF
. TRBJ2-6 TRBV5-1 TRBD1 TGCGCCAGCAGCTTGGTAGGACAGGGGTCTGGGGCCAACGTCCTGACTTTC CASSLVGQGSGANVLTF
. TRBJ2-5 TRBV5-4 TRBD2 TGTGCCAGCAGCCTTAGCGGGGGGGCTTGGGAGACCCAGTACTTC CASSLSGGAWETQYF
few TRBJ1-2 TRBV7-9 . TGTGCCAGCAGCCTAAGGCCCACTTTAGACGGGGAAGGCTACACCTTC CASSLRPTLDGEGYTF
. TRBJ1-6 TRBV2 TRBD1 TGTGCCAGCAGGACCGGGACAGGGATTTCACCCCTCCACTTT CASRTGTGISPLHF
. TRBJ1-3 TRBV6-5 TRBD1 TGTGCCAGCAGGCCACAGGGGACTGTTGGAAACACCATATATTTT CASRPQGTVGNTIYF
few TRBJ1-1 TRBV28 TRBD1 TGTGCCAGCAGCCTCTCCGGGACAGGGCGGTCTGAAGCTTTCTTT CASSLSGTGRSEAFF
. TRBJ1-2 TRBV10-3 . TGTGCCACCCAAGGCGGGGTGAACTATGGCTACACCTTC CATQGGVNYGYTF
. TRBJ2-7 TRBV20-1 . TGCAGTGCTAGTTCTTTGACAGGAACCTACGAGCAGTACTTC CSASSLTGTYEQYF
. TRBJ1-2 TRBV7-9 . TGTGCCAGCAGTACACAGGCGGGGCTCTTGGACTATGGCTACACCTTC CASSTQAGLLDYGYTF
. TRBJ1-2 TRBV18 . TGTGCCAGCTCACCAGCGGGGACTAACTATGGCTACACCTTC CASSPAGTNYGYTF
. TRBJ1-2 TRBV13 . TGTGCCAGCAGCTTAGGAGGGGATAGACGCGGCTACACCTTC CASSLGGDRRGYTF
. TRBJ2-2 TRBV19 TRBD1 TGTGCCAGTAGTACCTCACCCCAGGGGGCTTATGCCGGGGAGCTGTTTTTT CASSTSPQGAYAGELFF
. TRBJ1-3 TRBV2 . TGTGCCAGCAGTCCCCAGGGGATTGCGGGAAACACCATATATTTT CASSPQGIAGNTIYF
. TRBJ1-4 TRBV5-4 TRBD1 TGTGCCAGCAGCGCCACACGAGGGGGCGCCTCTGAAAAACTGTTTTTT CASSATRGGASEKLFF
. TRBJ1-5 TRBV19 . TGTGCCAGTAGTATTGACACCACGGTCACGTATAGCAATCAGCCCCAGCATTTT CASSIDTTVTYSNQPQHF